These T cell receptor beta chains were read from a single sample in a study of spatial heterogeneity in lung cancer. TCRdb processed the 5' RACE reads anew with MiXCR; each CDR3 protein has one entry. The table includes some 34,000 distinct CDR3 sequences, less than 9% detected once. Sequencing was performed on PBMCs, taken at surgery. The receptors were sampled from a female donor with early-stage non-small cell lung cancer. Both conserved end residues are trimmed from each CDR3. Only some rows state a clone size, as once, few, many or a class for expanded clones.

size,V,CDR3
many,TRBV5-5,ASSSRGGLGEAF
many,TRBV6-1,ASSDLRFPYEQY
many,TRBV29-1,SVGGAGVETQY
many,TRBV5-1,ASSLPGGQETQY
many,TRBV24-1,ATSDFSGAENNEQF
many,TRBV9,ASSRTASTGDTQY
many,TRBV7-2,ASSLVAAGEQETQY
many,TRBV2,ASSGYPSGGLSDTQY
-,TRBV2,ASSLRNSNQPQH
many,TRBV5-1,ASSGQGSQETQY
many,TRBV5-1,ASSARAYNEQF
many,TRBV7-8,ASSPWTAYNSPLH
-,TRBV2,ASSDWRDGVEQF
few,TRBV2,ASSEGGIAGESNEQF
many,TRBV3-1,ASSQDWSSYEQY
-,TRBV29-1,SLPVGRHYNEQF
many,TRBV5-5,ASSPPYNQETQY
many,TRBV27,ASVGEGQGSSYYGYT
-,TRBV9,ASTLRPGQGLSTNEKLF
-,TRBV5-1,ASSPGRTATNEKLF
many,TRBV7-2,ASSLFWVTSGGNEQF
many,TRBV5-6,ASSLFGDYTDTQY
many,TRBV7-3,ASSFTRYGYT
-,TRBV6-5,ASSYGEDSQETQY
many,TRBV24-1,ATSDLTSGNYNEQF
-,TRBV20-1,SASTLAGLDEQF
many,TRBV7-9,ASSSTSTGANVLT
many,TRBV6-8,ASSYGLADEQF
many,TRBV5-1,ASSLGGLAPQH
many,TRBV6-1,ASSERGDMNTEAF
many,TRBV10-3,ASRPGQGRETQY
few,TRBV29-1,SVDQGQANTGELF
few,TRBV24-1,ATSDLSDTRDKPQH
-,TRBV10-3,AISESGLPGNTIY
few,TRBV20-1,SARAGTGTGVTKNIQY
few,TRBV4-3,ASSFTGGAEKLF
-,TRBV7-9,ASSFPGAETQY
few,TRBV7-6,ASSLDRGNTEAF
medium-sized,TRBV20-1,SSQREVLYEQY
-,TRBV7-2,ASSPRLTADTQY
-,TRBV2,ASSEDRAGYGYT
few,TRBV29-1,SVGGSGRGRETQY
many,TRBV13,ASSFPLVEQY
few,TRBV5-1,ASSMDSSSYNEQF
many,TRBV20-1,SASGTWGQGRFVTDTQY
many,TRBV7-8,ASSLGPSGYQETQY
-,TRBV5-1,ASSSSGLGTYNEQF
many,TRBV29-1,SVTDYPSYEQY
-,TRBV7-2,ASSRDRGGGETQY
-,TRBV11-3,ASSLGASVDNEQF
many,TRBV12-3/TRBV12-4,ASSLEGDHYEQY
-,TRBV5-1,ASSLRLAGDTDTQY
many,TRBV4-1,ASSQVGQGTWGYT
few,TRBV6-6,ASSYLGAGELF
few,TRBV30,AWSLPPSGRSEAF
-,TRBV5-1,ASSSGTDFEKLF